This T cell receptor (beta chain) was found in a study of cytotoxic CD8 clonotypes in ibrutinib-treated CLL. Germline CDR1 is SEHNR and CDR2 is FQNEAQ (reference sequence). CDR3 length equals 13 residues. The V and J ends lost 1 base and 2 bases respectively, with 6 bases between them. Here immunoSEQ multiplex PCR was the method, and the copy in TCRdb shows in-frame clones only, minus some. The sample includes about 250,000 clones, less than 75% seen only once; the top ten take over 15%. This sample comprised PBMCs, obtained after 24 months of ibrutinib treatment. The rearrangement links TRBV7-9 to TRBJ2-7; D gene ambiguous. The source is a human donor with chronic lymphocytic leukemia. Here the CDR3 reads CASSLVSPYEQYF. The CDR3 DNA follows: TGTGCCAGCAGCTTAGTCTCTCCCTACGAGCAGTACTTC.